Detailed here is one TCR beta chain. Per the authors' pipeline: Amplification of reference gene primers was used by the study to estimate nucleated cell counts. The table came from immunoSEQ multiplex PCR; TCRdb's copy has only in-frame clones and leaves some out. D and trimming come from the DNA, and the V and J calls and clone size come from that table. The table has over 110,000 clones, 65% to 80% seen once. The V gene's germline CDR1 is MNHEY and CDR2 SMNVEV (reference sequence). The CDR3 sequence is 16 residues long. V gave up 2 bases and J gave up 10 bases; unmatched junction bases: 8. This sample is drawn from a study of blood T cell repertoires in COVID-19. For the study at large: Samples of COVID-19 (acute and convalescent) were obtained from the United States, Italy and Spain. PBMCs, B-cell-depleted T cells, or T cells provided the cDNA or gDNA that made up the material.

Sequenced: peripheral blood. This receptor was obtained from a woman in her sixties or seventies with acute or convalescent COVID-19. V is TRBV27 and J is TRBJ1-6, with TRBD1 identical over 10 bases. CDR3 amino acids: CASSLGAGTGDSPLHF. As DNA, the CDR3 is TGTGCCAGCAGTTTAGGAGCCGGGACAGGGGACTCACCCCTCCACTTT.